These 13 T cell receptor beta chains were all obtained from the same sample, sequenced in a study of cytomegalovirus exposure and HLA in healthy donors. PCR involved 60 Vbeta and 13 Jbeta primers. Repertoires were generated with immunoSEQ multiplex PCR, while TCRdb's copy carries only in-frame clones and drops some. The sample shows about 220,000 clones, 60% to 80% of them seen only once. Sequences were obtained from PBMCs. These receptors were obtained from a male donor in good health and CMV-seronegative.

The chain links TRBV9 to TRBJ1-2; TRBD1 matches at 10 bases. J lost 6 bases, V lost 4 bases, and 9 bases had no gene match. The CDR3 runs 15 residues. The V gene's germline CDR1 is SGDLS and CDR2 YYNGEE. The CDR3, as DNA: TGTGCCAGCAGCCCGGCCCTGGACAGGGGGGATGGCTACACCTTC. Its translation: CASSPALDRGDGYTF.

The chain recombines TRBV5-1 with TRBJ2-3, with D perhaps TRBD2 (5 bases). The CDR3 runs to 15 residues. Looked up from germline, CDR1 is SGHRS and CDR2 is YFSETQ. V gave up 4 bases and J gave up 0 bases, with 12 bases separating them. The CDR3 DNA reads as TGCGCCAGCAGCCCTGGAGAGGGTAGCACAGATACGCAGTATTTT. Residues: CASSPGEGSTDTQYF.

In DNA form, the CDR3 reads TGTGCCAGCAGTTTATTAACAGGGAGCTCTGGAAACACCATATATTTT. Translating gives CASSLLTGSSGNTIYF. The gene calls are TRBV28 and TRBJ1-3, with a possible D match to TRBD1 (6 bases). CDR1 is MDHEN, CDR2 SYDVKM, per germline. The V gene lost 1 base and the J gene lost 0 bases, with 10 bases spanning the gap. This CDR3 is built from 16 residues.

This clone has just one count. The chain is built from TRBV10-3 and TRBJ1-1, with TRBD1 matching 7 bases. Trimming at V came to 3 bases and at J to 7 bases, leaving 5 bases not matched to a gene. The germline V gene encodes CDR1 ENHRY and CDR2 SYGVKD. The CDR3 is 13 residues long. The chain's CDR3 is CAISDTRQGEAFF. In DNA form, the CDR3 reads TGTGCCATCAGTGACACGCGACAGGGTGAAGCTTTCTTT.

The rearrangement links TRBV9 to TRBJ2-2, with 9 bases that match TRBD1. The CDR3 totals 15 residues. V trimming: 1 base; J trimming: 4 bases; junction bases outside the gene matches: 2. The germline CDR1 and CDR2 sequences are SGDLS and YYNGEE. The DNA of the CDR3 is TGTGCCAGCAGCGTAACGACAGGGGGCACCGGGGAGCTGTTTTTT. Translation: CASSVTTGGTGELFF. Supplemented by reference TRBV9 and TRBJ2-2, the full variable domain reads DSGVTQTPKHLITATGQRVTLRCSPRSGDLSVYWYQQSLDQGLQFLIQYYNGEERAKGNILERFSAQQFPDLHSELNLSSLELGDSALYFCASSVTTGGTGELFFGEGSRLTVL.

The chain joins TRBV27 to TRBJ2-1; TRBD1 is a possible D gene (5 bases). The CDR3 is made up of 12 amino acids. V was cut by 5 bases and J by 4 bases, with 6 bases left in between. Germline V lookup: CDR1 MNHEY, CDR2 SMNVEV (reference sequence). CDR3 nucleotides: TGTGCCAGCAGTCCAGGGTACAATGAGCAGTTCTTC. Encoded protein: CASSPGYNEQFF.

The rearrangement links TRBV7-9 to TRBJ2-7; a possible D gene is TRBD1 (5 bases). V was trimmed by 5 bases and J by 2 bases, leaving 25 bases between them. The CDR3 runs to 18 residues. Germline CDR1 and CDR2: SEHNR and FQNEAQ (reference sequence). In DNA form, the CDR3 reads TGTGCCAGCAGCGGTCGGCCAGGACACTCCTCACCTACCTACGAGCAGTACTTC. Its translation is CASSGRPGHSSPTYEQYF. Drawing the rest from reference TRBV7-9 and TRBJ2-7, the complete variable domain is DTGVSQNPRHKITKRGQNVTFRCDPISEHNRLYWYRQTLGQGPEFLTYFQNEAQLEKSRLLSDRFSAERPKGSFSTLEIQRTEQGDSAMYLCASSGRPGHSSPTYEQYFGPGTRLTVT.

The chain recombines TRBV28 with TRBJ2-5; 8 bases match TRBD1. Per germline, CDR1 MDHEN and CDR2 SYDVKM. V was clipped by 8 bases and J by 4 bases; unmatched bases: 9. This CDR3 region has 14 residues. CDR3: CASQDRGGRETQYF. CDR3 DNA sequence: TGTGCCAGCCAAGACAGGGGAGGTAGAGAGACCCAGTACTTC.

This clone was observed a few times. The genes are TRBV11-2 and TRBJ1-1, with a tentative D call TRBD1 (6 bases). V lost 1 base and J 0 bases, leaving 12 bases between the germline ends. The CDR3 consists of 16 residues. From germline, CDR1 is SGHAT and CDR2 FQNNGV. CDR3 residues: CASSLGSGVVNTEAFF. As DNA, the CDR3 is TGTGCCAGCAGCTTAGGCTCAGGGGTCGTGAACACTGAAGCTTTCTTT.

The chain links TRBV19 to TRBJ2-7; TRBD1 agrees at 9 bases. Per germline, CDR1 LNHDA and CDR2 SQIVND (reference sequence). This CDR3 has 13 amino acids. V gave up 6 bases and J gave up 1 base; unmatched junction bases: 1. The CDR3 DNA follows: TGTGCCAGTAGGGGGACAGGGTCCTACGAGCAGTACTTC. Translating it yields CASRGTGSYEQYF.

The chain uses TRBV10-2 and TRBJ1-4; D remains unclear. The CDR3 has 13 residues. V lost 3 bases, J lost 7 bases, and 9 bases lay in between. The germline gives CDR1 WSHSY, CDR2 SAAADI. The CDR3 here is CASSERGGEKLFF. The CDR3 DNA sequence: TGCGCCAGCAGTGAACGGGGTGGTGAAAAACTGTTTTTT.

The CDR3 DNA reads as TGCGCCAGCAGCCCAGAACTTAGGGAGGCCCAGTACTTC. It is translated as CASSPELREAQYF. The genes are TRBV4-1 and TRBJ2-5, with D possibly matching TRBD2 (6 bases). Between the trimmed V and J ends, which lost 4 bases and 9 bases, there was a span of 15 bases. Germline V gene sequence: CDR1 MGHRA, CDR2 YSYEKL. CDR3 length: 13 residues.

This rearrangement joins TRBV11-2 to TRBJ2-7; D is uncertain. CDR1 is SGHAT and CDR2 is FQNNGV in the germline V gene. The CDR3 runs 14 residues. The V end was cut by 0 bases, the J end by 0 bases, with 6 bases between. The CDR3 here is CASSLEQSSYEQYF. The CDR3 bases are TGTGCCAGCAGCTTAGAACAAAGCTCCTACGAGCAGTACTTC. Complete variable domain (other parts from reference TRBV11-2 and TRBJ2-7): EAGVAQSPRYKIIEKRQSVAFWCNPISGHATLYWYQQILGQGPKLLIQFQNNGVVDDSQLPKDRFSAERLKGVDSTLKIQPAKLEDSAVYLCASSLEQSSYEQYFGPGTRLTVT.